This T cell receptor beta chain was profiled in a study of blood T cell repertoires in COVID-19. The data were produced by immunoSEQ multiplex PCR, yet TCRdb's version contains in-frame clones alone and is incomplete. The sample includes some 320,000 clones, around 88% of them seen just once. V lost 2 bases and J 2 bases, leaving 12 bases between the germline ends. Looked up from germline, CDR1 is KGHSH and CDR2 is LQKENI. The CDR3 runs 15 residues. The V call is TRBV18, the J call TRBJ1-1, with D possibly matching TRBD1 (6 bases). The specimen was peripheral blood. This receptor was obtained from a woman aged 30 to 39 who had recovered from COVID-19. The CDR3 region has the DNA TGTGCCAGCTCACCAAAAGACAGGACCAACACTGAAGCTTTCTTT. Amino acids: CASSPKDRTNTEAFF.